This TCR beta chain came from a study of blood T cell repertoires in COVID-19. Background on the study: Acute-phase and convalescent COVID-19 samples originated in the United States, Italy and Spain.

Germline-derived CDR1 and CDR2 are SGHRS and YFSETQ. This CDR3 has 16 residues. J gave up 4 bases and V 4 bases, and 9 bases lay outside the gene matches. Original processing notes: Estimates of nucleated cell counts were drawn from the amplification of reference gene primers. Assay: immunoSEQ multiplex PCR; the TCRdb copy retains only in-frame clones and omits some. V and J calls and clone size are those listed in that table; D and trimming were worked out from the DNA. The sample has over 200,000 clones; more than 80% are singletons. Those enrolled, adults aged roughly 18 to 90 years, came from around 24 US areas. Participants were placed into cohorts based on the clinical history they reported.

The sequence came from a man aged 55 to 70 who had recovered from COVID-19. The specimen was PBMCs or T cells enriched from blood (not recorded which). This chain joins TRBV5-1 and TRBJ1-3; 9 positions agree with TRBD1. In nucleotides, the CDR3 is TGCGCCAGCAGCCCGGGGGACAGGGCAGCCGGAAACACCATATATTTT. It encodes CASSPGDRAAGNTIYF.